This T cell receptor (beta chain) was documented in a study of blood T cell repertoires in COVID-19. The data were produced by immunoSEQ multiplex PCR, yet TCRdb's version contains in-frame clones alone and is incomplete. The sample includes 60,000 or so clones, roughly 74% of them seen just once. Material: peripheral blood. This clonotype was sampled from a woman aged 80 or over with acute or convalescent COVID-19.

CDR3 amino acids: CASSWDRQNSPLHF. The CDR3 coding sequence is TGTGCCAGCAGCTGGGACAGACAGAATTCACCCCTCCACTTT. V is TRBV7-8 and J is TRBJ1-6; 7 bases match TRBD1. CDR1 is SGHVS and CDR2 is FQNEAQ in the germline V gene. The V and J ends lost 4 bases and 7 bases, in that order; junction bases with no gene match: 4. This CDR3 comprises 14 residues.